This T cell receptor beta chain derives from a study of T cell clusters in autoimmune cytopenias. Overall study findings and caveats: Active autoimmune hepatitis patients had almost three-fold fewer exclusive TRB clusters than healthy donors.

TRB was amplified from about 250 ng of peripheral blood genomic DNA per sample. One tube held mixed TRB-A and TRB-B primer pools for touch-down PCR. One entry per CDR3 protein, without DNA, is what TCRdb gives after re-calling the multiplex PCR reads. There are fewer than 3,500 distinct CDR3 sequences in the sample, with more than 35% held by the top ten. Details on this clonotype: Its antigen is currently unknown.

The data were also submitted as part of a second study, on T cell repertoires in aging, cancer and after chemotherapy. That investigation notes: Chronic lymphocytic leukemia patients on fludarabine- or bendamustine-based regimens gave paired samples before and after chemotherapy. No conclusions about immunological memory after chemotherapy can be drawn from the repertoire data.

The specimen sequenced was peripheral blood. The sequence was obtained from a human donor with an autoimmune cytopenia or autoimmune hepatitis (not recorded which).

The CDR3 spells CASSLGNQPQHF. V and J are TRBV5-4 and TRBJ1-5. The CDR3 is 12 amino acids. Germline V lookup: CDR1 SGHNT, CDR2 YYREEE (reference sequence).